Listed below are T cell receptor beta chains from one sample, sequenced in a study of identical twins. TCRdb called the 5' RACE reads again in MiXCR, with one record for every CDR3 protein. The sample holds some 96,000 distinct CDR3 sequences, under 7% seen once. Input material: memory T cells sorted from blood. These receptors were obtained from a woman aged 50 to 65 in good health. The CDR3 runs from the conserved cysteine through the conserved F or W. The order of the fields is J gene, clone size, D gene, V gene, CDR3 protein, CDR3 DNA. The D gene is left open where the match is weak. Not every row has a clone size; where given, it reads once, few, many or a size class.

TRBJ2-1,many,-,TRBV6-1,CASSEVLGLVSYNEQFF,TGTGCCAGCAGTGAAGTCTTGGGCCTAGTTAGCTACAATGAGCAGTTCTTC
TRBJ1-1,-,-,TRBV6-1,CASSEAAGGADTEAFF,TGTGCCAGCAGTGAAGCGGCAGGAGGGGCAGACACTGAAGCTTTCTTT
TRBJ2-7,-,-,TRBV3-1,CASSQARRNEQYF,TGTGCCAGCAGCCAGGCGCGGCGGAACGAGCAGTACTTC
TRBJ2-1,many,-,TRBV14,CASSQPGRHNEQFF,TGTGCCAGCAGCCAACCGGGACGCCACAATGAGCAGTTCTTC
TRBJ2-7,many,-,TRBV20-1,CSAPDMGRPSYEQYF,TGCAGTGCTCCAGACATGGGGCGGCCATCCTACGAGCAGTACTTC
TRBJ1-5,many,-,TRBV7-2,CASSLRGTPYSNQPQHF,TGTGCCAGCAGCTTACGGGGCACCCCCTATAGCAATCAGCCCCAGCATTTT
TRBJ2-3,-,TRBD2,TRBV5-4,CASATAGAGTDTQYF,TGTGCCAGCGCTACAGCGGGAGCTGGCACAGATACGCAGTATTTT
TRBJ1-2,many,-,TRBV20-1,CSAPRGAGGYTF,TGCAGTGCTCCCCGGGGGGCCGGCGGCTACACCTTC
TRBJ1-5,many,-,TRBV12-3/TRBV12-4,CASSLGQGWQPQHF,TGTGCCAGCAGTTTGGGCCAGGGTTGGCAGCCCCAGCATTTT
TRBJ2-5,few,-,TRBV5-1,CASSPLGNPGETQYF,TGCGCCAGCAGCCCCCTTGGGAACCCGGGAGAGACCCAGTACTTC
TRBJ2-2,many,-,TRBV4-1,CASSQGTITGELFF,TGCGCCAGCAGCCAAGGGACCATCACCGGGGAGCTGTTTTTT
TRBJ2-1,many,TRBD2,TRBV29-1,CSVDRGSSNEQFF,TGCAGTGTTGATCGCGGGAGCAGCAATGAGCAGTTCTTC
TRBJ1-1,many,-,TRBV6-5,CASSRSAAGNTEAFF,TGTGCCAGCAGCAGGTCAGCGGCGGGCAACACTGAAGCTTTCTTT
TRBJ1-1,many,-,TRBV5-6,CASSLGGAGNTEAFF,TGTGCCAGCAGCTTGGGGGGCGCGGGTAACACTGAAGCTTTCTTT
TRBJ2-3,many,-,TRBV6-1,CASSMTDTQYF,TGTGCCAGCTCGATGACGGATACGCAGTATTTT
TRBJ1-5,-,-,TRBV20-1,CSASQGTGRQPQLF,TGCAGTGCTAGCCAGGGGACGGGGAGGCAGCCCCAGCTTTTT
TRBJ2-1,few,-,TRBV12-3/TRBV12-4,CASGEATRQFF,TGTGCCAGCGGGGAGGCGACTAGGCAGTTCTTC
TRBJ2-7,many,-,TRBV12-3/TRBV12-4,CASKGRSYEQYF,TGTGCCAGCAAAGGACGCTCCTACGAGCAGTACTTC
TRBJ2-2,-,TRBD2,TRBV20-1,CSARAGGSGELFF,TGCAGTGCTAGAGCAGGCGGGAGCGGGGAGCTGTTTTTT